The present TCR beta chain was sequenced within a study of naive and memory T cell subsets (dated by TCRdb to 2015 to 2018). Regarding the research as a whole: An open-source, UMI-based TCR alpha and beta sequencing pipeline was applied to sorted naive and memory peripheral blood T cell subsets. RNA was DNase-treated and reverse transcribed with TCR constant-region primers, mostly using SuperScript III. The functional CMV T cell responses agreed completely with IgG serology results.

The full study reports these points: RNA-based TCR counts may be affected by expression changes linked to T cell activation and differentiation. A power law was followed by TCR abundance, with an exponent that differed between naive and memory subsets but was consistent across the three individuals. Single alpha or beta chain sequences, rather than paired alpha/beta receptors, were used to define clonotypes. In both CD4 and CD8 cells, going from naive through CM, EM and EMRA, the Gini index went up while Shannon and inverse Simpson diversity went down. The repertoire findings for the naive and memory subsets could not be validated against a ground truth, as none was available. After error correction, over 95% of naive TCR sequences appeared only once, giving much steeper abundance distributions than memory subsets.

From the second PCR step onward, the TCR alpha chain libraries and the TCR beta chain libraries were amplified separately. Donor CMV status was determined by IFNgamma production from CD4+ T cells after overnight stimulation of fresh PBMCs with CMV viral lysate. Using Miltenyi beads, CD4 T cells were first positively selected, and CD8 T cells were then positively selected from the CD4-negative fraction. Cells were stained for CD3, CD4, CD8, CD45RA, CD27 and a live/dead dye and were sorted on a BD Aria II into four subsets based on CD45RA and CD27. For sorting, CD45RA-CD27- cells were defined as effector memory cells, while CD45RA+CD27- cells were defined as EMRA cells. A few healthy volunteers provided blood, and the blood of each volunteer was split into CD4 and CD8 T cells and then into four differentiation subsets. About 0.13 L of peripheral blood was collected from each donor, and PBMC were isolated by Ficoll-Paque PLUS density-gradient centrifugation. After sorting, cells were lysed in RLT buffer, RNA was extracted using a Qiagen RNeasy kit, and the extracted RNA was stored at -80 degrees C.

The library was made by UMI-ligation and nested PCR. To cover both TRBC1 and TRBC2, the beta constant-region primer consisted of an equimolar mix of two oligonucleotides. The ligated cDNA went through four rounds of PCR with nested alpha and beta constant-region primers together with the SP2 primer. A single-stranded oligonucleotide carrying the SP2 primer and a 12-nucleotide UMI was ligated to the 3' end of the cDNA by T4 RNA ligase 1. The ligation reaction was incubated at 16°C for roughly 18-24 hours. PCR2 was typically performed as a SYBR Green qPCR and was stopped at a predetermined threshold so that over-amplification was prevented. Apart from the first purification, every purification step used Agencourt AMPure XP magnetic beads. Libraries were quantified by Qubit and checked on a TapeStation, with a main peak expected near 650 bp. Pooled libraries were sequenced on an Illumina MiSeq with v2 2x251 paired-end kits, typically giving about 0.9-2.1 million reads per sample. Each sample library was pooled at 4 nM, and about 4.5-7.5% PhiX was included to improve cluster recognition. As for how the authors treated the data: V and J genes were assigned to Demultiplexor-processed FASTQ reads by Decombinator through tag matching, with a single base-pair mismatch being allowed. By using UMIs, Collapsinator corrected both sequencing errors and the frequency errors caused by PCR heterogeneity. CDR3Translator translated TCRs and extracted CDR3s from the conserved cysteine to the FGXG phenylalanine, flagging non-productive sequences. Repertoires were subsampled to equal numbers of UMI-defined TCRs before Gini, Shannon entropy and inverse Simpson indices were calculated. Within the linear range, a power law was fitted to clonotype abundance distributions using maximum likelihood. Similar UMI counts, unique TCR numbers and clonal distributions were obtained with the pipeline and with MIGEC on one naive CD8 sample. Repertoires were searched for around 7,300 CMV-associated CDR3 sequences compiled from VDJdb and a published dataset. The public reads were quality trimmed at Q25 with fastp and then assembled into clones with MiXCR by TCRdb, keeping productive beta chains. Every entry covers one CDR3 protein and lists the most common genes and DNA from its rows. These V and J calls derive from TCRdb rather than the authors' analysis. The sample records more than 2,500 distinct CDR3 sequences, around 4.9% of which are singletons. Of the sample, about 31% is held by the ten largest clones.

This clonotype was seen repeatedly, ten times or more. Its antigen remains undetermined. Base qualities are missing; no much larger clone stands one base away. The sample taken for sequencing was CD4+ TEMRA cells from blood. The cell subset or site tag for this specimen amounts to: effector memory re-expressing CD45RA, CD45RA+ CD27-. This TCR was recovered from a human donor in good health.

Here is the DNA: TGCGCCAGCAGCCAGGGTCCGGGACAGGGAGGGGAGCCCCAGCATTTT. This sequence encodes CASSQGPGQGGEPQHF. The rearrangement joined TRBV4-1 to TRBJ1-5; TRBD1 matches 9 bases in the middle. From the cysteine up to the phenylalanine, the CDR3 has a length of 16 residues. CDR3 DNA is the only sequence kept; it has 48 bases, read in frame from the first base. Per the germline V gene, MGHRA is the CDR1 and YSYEKL is the CDR2. For this chain, trimming is 3 bases at the V end and 8 bases at the J end, and the number of junction bases without a gene match is 11.